Included here is one TCR beta chain sequence, with context. Its antigen has not been determined. No qualities accompany the bases; no much larger clone lies one base away. The data were taken from a study of shared T cell receptors in the human thymus (dated by TCRdb to the early 2020s). Concerning the study at large: The study investigated the way shared, self-reactive T-cell receptor alpha chains are produced in the human thymus.

Receptor amplification or capture employed the immunoSEQ multiplex PCR assay. TCRdb took over this immuneACCESS table, retaining in-frame rearrangements with V and J assigned. Such tables are incomplete; in checked studies, under half of the missing clones stem from an unresolved V gene, and the remainder is unexplained. Across this sample there are hundreds of thousands of clones, with about four fifths seen only once. Around 0.012% of the sample belongs to the ten largest clones. The junction shows trimming of 4 bases on V and 0 bases on J, and the gene matches do not reach 17 bases of it. The CDR3 numbers 20 residues from cysteine through phenylalanine. Just CDR3 DNA is preserved here, 60 bases in frame from base 1. From a lookup of the germline V gene, CDR1 and CDR2 are LGHNA and YNFKEQ. These same data were also listed under a study on human thymus T cells. Drawing on the second study: The donors were immunologically healthy infants in Finland who had open corrective cardiac surgery for congenital heart defects. Thymus tissue was obtained as surgical resects removed during corrective cardiac surgery. Biased V and J gene segment usage appeared to be present in both thymic and peripheral blood repertoires. Highly overlapping thymic TCR repertoires among unrelated individuals were reported in the related research. The study used 7 or 8 infant thymus samples plus four related peripheral blood samples to characterize TCR alpha and beta repertoires. The infant donors were roughly 6 to 250 days old, and the cohort included six or seven males and two females. Thymocytes were mechanically released from the tissue and were stored as pellets of roughly 10-34 million cells at -70 degrees C. A QIAsymphony instrument was used to extract genomic DNA from frozen cell pellets. The immunoSEQ multiplex PCR assay was used to amplify the TCRB and TCRAD loci from a standardized amount of quality-controlled genomic DNA. The amplicons covered the V(D)J region and were long enough to include the CDR3 and to identify the V and J genes. The commercial immunoSEQ service was used to sequence amplicons on an Illumina platform. Primer bias and sequencing errors were corrected as previously described, and TCRAD and TCRB definitions were based on the IMGT database. Analysis of the repertoires was done with immunoSEQ Analyzer 3.0 and VDJTools and included basic statistics, V/J segment usage, diversity estimates, rarefaction and pairwise overlap. Chao1, ChaoE, Efron-Thisted, Shannon and inverse Simpson indices were used to estimate diversity, which was also estimated on datasets down-sampled to the smallest sample. Repertoire overlap was assessed by strict matching of CDR3 nucleotide sequence, V gene and J gene, and clustering was done by Jaccard-based multidimensional scaling. On average, thymus samples yielded roughly 770,000 unique TCRB clonotypes, whereas blood samples yielded 70,000 to 100,000.

In this chain, TRBV4-2 is recombined with TRBJ2-3, and 9 junction bases match TRBD2. Sequences were obtained from thymocytes. The sequence was collected from a boy in the first two years of life with a congenital heart defect. Donor details come from another sample of the same person, matched by shared clones. CDR3 reads: CASSPKGTSRNRGSTDTQYF. The nucleotide sequence is given as TGTGCCAGCAGCCCTAAGGGGACTAGCCGCAATCGAGGGAGCACAGATACGCAGTATTTT.